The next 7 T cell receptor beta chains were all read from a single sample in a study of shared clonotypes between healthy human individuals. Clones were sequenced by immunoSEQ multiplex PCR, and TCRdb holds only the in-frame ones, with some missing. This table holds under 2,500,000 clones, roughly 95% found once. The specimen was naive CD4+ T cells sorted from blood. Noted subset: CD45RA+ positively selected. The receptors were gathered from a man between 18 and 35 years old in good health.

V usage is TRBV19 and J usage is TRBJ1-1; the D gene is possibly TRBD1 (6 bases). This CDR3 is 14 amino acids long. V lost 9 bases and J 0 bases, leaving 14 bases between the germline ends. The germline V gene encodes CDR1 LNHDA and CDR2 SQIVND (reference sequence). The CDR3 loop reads CASAQDSMNTEAFF. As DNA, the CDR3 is TGTGCCAGCGCTCAGGACAGCATGAACACTGAAGCTTTCTTT.

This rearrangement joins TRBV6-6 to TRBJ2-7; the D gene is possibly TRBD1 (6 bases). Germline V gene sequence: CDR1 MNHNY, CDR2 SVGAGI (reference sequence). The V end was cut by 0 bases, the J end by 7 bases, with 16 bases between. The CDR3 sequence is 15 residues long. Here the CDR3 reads CASSYSAGELSEQYF. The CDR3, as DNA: TGTGCCAGCAGTTACTCCGCAGGGGAATTAAGTGAGCAGTACTTC.

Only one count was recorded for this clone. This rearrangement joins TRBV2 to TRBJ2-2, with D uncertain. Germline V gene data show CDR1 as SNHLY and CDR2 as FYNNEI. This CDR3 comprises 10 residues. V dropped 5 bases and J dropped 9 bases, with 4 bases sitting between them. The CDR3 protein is CASSHRELFF. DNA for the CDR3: TGTGCCAGCAGTCACCGGGAGCTGTTTTTT.

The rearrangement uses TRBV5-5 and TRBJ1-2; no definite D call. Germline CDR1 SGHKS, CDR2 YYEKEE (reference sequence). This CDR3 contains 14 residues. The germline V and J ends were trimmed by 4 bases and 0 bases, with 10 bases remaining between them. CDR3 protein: CASSGHETNYGYTF. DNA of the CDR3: TGTGCCAGCAGCGGGCATGAGACTAACTATGGCTACACCTTC.

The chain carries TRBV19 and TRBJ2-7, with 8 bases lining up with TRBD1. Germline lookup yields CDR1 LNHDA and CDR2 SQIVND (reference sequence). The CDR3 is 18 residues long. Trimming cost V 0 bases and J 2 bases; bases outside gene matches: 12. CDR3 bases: TGTGCCAGTAGTATAGATCAAGGGACAGGACAGGGAGCCTACGAGCAGTACTTC. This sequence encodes CASSIDQGTGQGAYEQYF.

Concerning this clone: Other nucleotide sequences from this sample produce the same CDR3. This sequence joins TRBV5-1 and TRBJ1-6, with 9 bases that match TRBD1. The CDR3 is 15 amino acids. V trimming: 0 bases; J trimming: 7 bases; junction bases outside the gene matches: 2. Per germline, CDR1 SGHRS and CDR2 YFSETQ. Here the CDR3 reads CASSLAGQGNSPLHF. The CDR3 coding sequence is TGCGCCAGCAGCTTGGCCGGACAGGGGAATTCACCCCTCCACTTT. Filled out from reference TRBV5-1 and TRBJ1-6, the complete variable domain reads KAGVTQTPRYLIKTRGQQVTLSCSPISGHRSVSWYQQTPGQGLQFLFEYFSETQRNKGNFPGRFSGRQFSNSRSEMNVSTLELGDSALYLCASSLAGQGNSPLHFGNGTRLTVT.

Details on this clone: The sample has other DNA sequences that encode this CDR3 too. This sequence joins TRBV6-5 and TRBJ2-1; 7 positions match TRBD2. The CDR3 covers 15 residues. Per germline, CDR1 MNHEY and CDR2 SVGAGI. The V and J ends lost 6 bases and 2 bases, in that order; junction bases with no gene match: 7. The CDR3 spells CASSPSGGAYNEQFF. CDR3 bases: TGTGCCAGCAGCCCCAGTGGGGGGGCCTACAATGAGCAGTTCTTC.